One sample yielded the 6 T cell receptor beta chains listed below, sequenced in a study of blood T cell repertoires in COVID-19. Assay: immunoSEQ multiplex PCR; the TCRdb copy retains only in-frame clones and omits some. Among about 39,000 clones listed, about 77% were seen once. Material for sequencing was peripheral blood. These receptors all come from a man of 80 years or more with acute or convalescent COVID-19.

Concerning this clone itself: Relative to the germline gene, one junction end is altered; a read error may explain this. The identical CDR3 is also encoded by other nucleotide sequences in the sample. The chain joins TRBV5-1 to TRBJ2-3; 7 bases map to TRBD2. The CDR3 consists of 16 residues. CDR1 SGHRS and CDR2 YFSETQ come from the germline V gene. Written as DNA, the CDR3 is TGCGCCAGCAGCTTGGAGTCTAGCGGAGTCACAGATACGCAATATTTT. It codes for CASSLESSGVTDTQYF.

This CDR3 reads CASSLDRGQATGELFF. CDR3 nucleotides: TGTGCCAGCAGCTTAGATAGGGGGCAGGCCACCGGGGAGCTGTTTTTT. The chain joins TRBV13 to TRBJ2-2; 7 bases match TRBD1. Germline assignment: CDR1 PRHDT and CDR2 FYEKMQ (reference sequence). There are 16 residues in the CDR3. The V and J ends lost 1 base and 4 bases, in that order; junction bases with no gene match: 6.

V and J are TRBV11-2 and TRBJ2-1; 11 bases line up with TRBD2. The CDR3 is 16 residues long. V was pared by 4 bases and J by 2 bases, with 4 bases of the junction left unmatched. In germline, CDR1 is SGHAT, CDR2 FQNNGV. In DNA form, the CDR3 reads TGTGCCAGCAGCTCGATTAGCGGGAGGGCCTACAATGAGCAGTTCTTC. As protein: CASSSISGRAYNEQFF.

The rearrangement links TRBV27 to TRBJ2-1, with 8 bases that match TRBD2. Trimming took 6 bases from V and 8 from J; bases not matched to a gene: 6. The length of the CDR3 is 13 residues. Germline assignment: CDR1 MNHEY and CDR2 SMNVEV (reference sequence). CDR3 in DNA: TGTGCCAGCAGGGGACTAGTCTTCGATGAGCAGTTCTTC. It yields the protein CASRGLVFDEQFF.

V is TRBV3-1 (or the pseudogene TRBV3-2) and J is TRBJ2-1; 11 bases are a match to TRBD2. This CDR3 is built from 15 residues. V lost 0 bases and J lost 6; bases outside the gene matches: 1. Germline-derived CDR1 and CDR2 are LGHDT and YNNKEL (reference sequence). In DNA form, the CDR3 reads TGTGCCAGCAGCCAAGAACTAGCGGGAGCCAATGAGCAGTTCTTC. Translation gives CASSQELAGANEQFF.

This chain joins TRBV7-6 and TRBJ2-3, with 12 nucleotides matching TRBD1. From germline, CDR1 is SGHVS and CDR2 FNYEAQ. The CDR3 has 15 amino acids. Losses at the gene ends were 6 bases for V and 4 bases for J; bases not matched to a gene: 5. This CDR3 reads CASSSGTGGADTQYF. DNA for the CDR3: TGTGCCAGCAGTTCCGGGACAGGGGGCGCAGATACGCAGTATTTT.